One sample yielded the 31 T cell receptor beta chains listed below, sequenced in a study of T-cell memory formation after mild COVID-19. TCRdb ran MiXCR on the 5' RACE reads and lists one entry per CDR3 protein. Seen here are 580,000 or so distinct CDR3 sequences, around a sixth observed once, and the top ten hold 8.1%. Source material: PBMCs or a T cell subset sorted from them (not recorded which). The source of these receptors is an adult woman who had mild COVID-19 (a few samples of this study predate the infection). Cell type and time point are not known.

This clonotype was seen a handful of times. This rearrangement joins TRBV2 to TRBJ2-5; the match to TRBD1 covers 8 bases. Trimming took 10 bases from V and 2 from J; bases not matched to a gene: 9. Per the germline V gene, CDR1 is SNHLY and CDR2 is FYNNEI. The CDR3 totals 14 residues. The CDR3 coding sequence is TGTGCCATACAGGGGGTTTCTGTGCAAGAGACCCAGTACTTC. This gives the protein CAIQGVSVQETQYF.

The V call is TRBV18, the J call TRBJ1-1; 9 bases line up with TRBD1. Per the germline V gene, CDR1 is KGHSH and CDR2 is LQKENI. The CDR3 sequence is 15 residues long. Trimming removed 3 bases from V and 1 base from J; junction bases left unmatched: 3. For the CDR3, the DNA is TGTGCCAGCTCACCGGCGGGACAGGGGAACACTGAAGCTTTCTTT. Amino acids: CASSPAGQGNTEAFF.

The table lists this clonotype with a few counts. The chain couples TRBV5-6 to TRBJ2-7; TRBD2 matches at 7 bases. Germline loops: CDR1 SGHDT, CDR2 YYEEEE. There are 16 residues in the CDR3. The J segment lost 0 bases and the V segment lost 6 bases, leaving 12 bases of the junction unmatched. For the CDR3, the DNA is TGTGCCAGCAAACCCGCGGGAGCACATCTCTCCTACGAGCAGTACTTC. Its protein is CASKPAGAHLSYEQYF.

V gene TRBV7-2 combines with J gene TRBJ1-5, with D possibly TRBD1 on 5 matching bases. Germline V CDR1 and CDR2: SGHTA, FQGNSA. CDR3 length: 15 residues. V was cut by 3 bases and J by 2 bases, with 11 bases left in between. CDR3 sequence reads: CASSFGGFGNQPQHF. CDR3 bases: TGTGCCAGCAGCTTCGGGGGGTTTGGCAATCAGCCCCAGCATTTT. The complete variable domain, with remaining parts taken from reference TRBV7-2 and TRBJ1-5, reads GAGVSQSPSNKVTEKGKDVELRCDPISGHTALYWYRQSLGQGLEFLIYFQGNSAPDKSGLPSDRFSAERTGGSVSTLTIQRTQQEDSAVYLCASSFGGFGNQPQHFGDGTRLSIL.

V and J are TRBV5-6 and TRBJ1-4; 9 bases align to TRBD1. J lost 8 bases, V lost 0 bases, and 11 bases had no gene match. The CDR3 covers 17 residues. The germline gives CDR1 SGHDT, CDR2 YYEEEE. Here the CDR3 reads CASSLGRRDRVAEKLFF. CDR3 nucleotide sequence: TGTGCCAGCAGCTTGGGACGCCGGGACAGGGTGGCAGAAAAACTGTTTTTT.

This chain joins TRBV7-2 and TRBJ2-2; no definite D call. Trimming took off 4 bases at V and 2 bases at J, with 8 bases between the two ends. Germline CDR1 reads SGHTA; CDR2 reads FQGNSA. The CDR3 covers 14 residues. CDR3 nucleotides: TGTGCCAGCAGCTCCTTCAGTAACACCGGGGAGCTGTTTTTT. Protein sequence: CASSSFSNTGELFF.

The CDR3 reads CSASLPEDQETQYF. CDR3 in DNA: TGCAGTGCTAGTCTGCCAGAAGACCAAGAGACCCAGTACTTC. The chain is built from TRBV20-1 and TRBJ2-5, with D hard to call. The CDR3 has 14 residues. CDR1 is DFQATT and CDR2 is SNEGSKA in the germline V gene (reference sequence). The V and J ends lost 3 bases and 0 bases respectively, with 11 bases between them.

This clonotype was observed a few times. The chain recombines TRBV9 with TRBJ2-1; 9 positions match TRBD2. The junction had 8 bases not matched to a gene; V was cut back by 0 bases and J by 4 bases. Germline-derived CDR1 and CDR2 are SGDLS and YYNGEE. The CDR3 spans 17 residues. The CDR3 reads CASSVGSLAGSYNEQFF. The DNA of the CDR3 is TGTGCCAGCAGCGTAGGATCCCTAGCGGGGAGTTACAATGAGCAGTTCTTC.

The chain is built from TRBV9 and TRBJ1-1, with a tentative D call TRBD1 (6 bases). The V gene's germline CDR1 is SGDLS and CDR2 YYNGEE. V lost 4 bases to trimming and J lost 6 bases, with 22 bases between them. This CDR3 is 16 amino acids long. CDR3 bases: TGTGCCAGCAGCTCCCTCCGGGGGGGCGGGTTTGCTGAAGCTTTCTTT. Translating it yields CASSSLRGGGFAEAFF. Full variable domain (remainder filled in from reference TRBV9 and TRBJ1-1): DSGVTQTPKHLITATGQRVTLRCSPRSGDLSVYWYQQSLDQGLQFLIQYYNGEERAKGNILERFSAQQFPDLHSELNLSSLELGDSALYFCASSSLRGGGFAEAFFGQGTRLTVV.

This clonotype was seen only a few times. The V gene is TRBV3-1, the J gene TRBJ2-1; D is perhaps TRBD1 (6 bases). Germline V gene sequence: CDR1 LGHDT, CDR2 YNNKEL (reference sequence). Between the trimmed V and J ends, which lost 4 bases and 6 bases, there was a span of 16 bases. CDR3 size: 15 residues. The CDR3 coding sequence is TGTGCCAGCAGCCTTAGCTGGGGGCTAGTCAATGAGCAGTTCTTC. Amino acid sequence: CASSLSWGLVNEQFF.

This clonotype was found a few times. This rearrangement joins TRBV24-1 to TRBJ2-3; D is unresolved. Germline V gives CDR1 KGHDR, CDR2 SFDVKD. Trimming pared 4 bases from V and 0 bases from J, leaving 19 bases between. The CDR3 runs to 18 residues. The CDR3 spells CATSEYGPFWASTDTQYF. The CDR3 DNA reads as TGTGCCACCAGTGAATACGGGCCCTTTTGGGCTAGCACAGATACGCAGTATTTT.

This chain links TRBV7-6 with TRBJ2-7; tentatively, D is TRBD2 (7 bases). The ends were cut back, 2 bases at V and 4 bases at J, with 12 bases in the middle. The CDR3 is 14 residues long. The germline CDR1 and CDR2 sequences are SGHVS and FNYEAQ. The CDR3: CASSLKGGPYEQYF. DNA for the CDR3: TGTGCCAGCAGCTTAAAGGGGGGGCCATACGAGCAGTACTTC.

J is TRBJ1-4 and V is TRBV5-5; D is unclear. Per germline, CDR1 SGHKS and CDR2 YYEKEE (reference sequence). V lost 2 bases and J lost 0, with 8 bases in between. The CDR3 totals 15 residues. CDR3 sequence (DNA): TGTGCCAGCAGCTTTGGGGAGGCAACTAATGAAAAACTGTTTTTT. Translation gives CASSFGEATNEKLFF.

This clonotype showed up many times. DNA of the CDR3: TGTGCCAGCAGCTTAGTGGCGGGCAGCACTGAAGCTTTCTTT. Its protein product is CASSLVAGSTEAFF. The chain carries TRBV7-9 and TRBJ1-1, with D uncertain. V was clipped by 1 base and J by 4 bases, with 10 bases between them. Germline V gene sequence: CDR1 SEHNR, CDR2 FQNEAQ (reference sequence). The CDR3 length is 14 residues.

V and J are TRBV6-2 or TRBV6-3 and TRBJ2-4; D might be TRBD2 (7 bases). Trimming cost V 5 bases and J 10 bases, with 21 bases left between them. Germline V CDR1 and CDR2: MNHEY, SVGEGT. The CDR3 sequence is 15 residues long. The CDR3 region has the DNA TGTGCCAGCAGTACCTCCCGGGGGGCTTATTTTATTCAGTACTTC. Translated, it gives CASSTSRGAYFIQYF.

This chain joins TRBV30 and TRBJ1-1; D gene uncertain. CDR3 length: 13 amino acids. Trimming took 2 bases from V and 1 from J, leaving 8 bases between them. CDR1 and CDR2 (germline): GTSNPN, SVGIG (reference sequence). CDR3 residues: CAWSLTANTEAFF. As DNA, the CDR3 is TGTGCCTGGAGTCTAACAGCGAACACTGAAGCTTTCTTT.

This clonotype was seen a few times. The CDR3 DNA reads as TGTGCCAGCAGCCAAGATTCTAGCGGGAGAGGATCAGATACGCAGTATTTT. The encoded protein is CASSQDSSGRGSDTQYF. This chain connects TRBV4-2 to TRBJ2-3; 10 bases agree with TRBD2. This CDR3 has 17 residues. CDR1 LGHNA and CDR2 YNFKEQ come from the germline V gene. V trimming: 0 bases; J trimming: 4 bases; junction bases outside the gene matches: 7.

The chain couples TRBV7-8 to TRBJ2-5; D possibly corresponds to TRBD2 (6 bases). Trimming took 3 bases from V and 0 from J, leaving 14 bases between them. The CDR3 runs to 16 residues. Germline assignment: CDR1 SGHVS and CDR2 FQNEAQ. CDR3 DNA: TGTGCCAGCAGCTTGTACGGCGGGGTTAACCAAGAGACCCAGTACTTC. As protein: CASSLYGGVNQETQYF. Full variable domain (missing parts from reference TRBV7-8 and TRBJ2-5): GAGVSQSPRYKVAKRGQDVALRCDPISGHVSLFWYQQALGQGPEFLTYFQNEAQLDKSGLPSDRFFAERPEGSVSTLKIQRTQQEDSAVYLCASSLYGGVNQETQYFGPGTRLLVL.

This clonotype has a handful of counts. The chain has TRBV7-2 and TRBJ1-2; 7 bases are a match to TRBD1. V lost 1 base and J lost 8; bases outside the gene matches: 4. This CDR3 has 13 residues. Germline loops: CDR1 SGHTA, CDR2 FQGNSA. The chain's CDR3 is CASSLEQGRGYTF. The DNA of the CDR3 is TGTGCCAGCAGCTTAGAACAGGGGAGGGGCTACACCTTC.

This chain joins TRBV28 and TRBJ2-7, with D perhaps TRBD2 (6 bases). In germline, CDR1 is MDHEN, CDR2 SYDVKM. V lost 1 base and J lost 7, with 20 bases in between. CDR3 length: 16 residues. CDR3 residues: CASSLFSTSWQLEQYF. As DNA, the CDR3 is TGTGCCAGCAGTTTATTTAGTACTAGCTGGCAATTGGAGCAGTACTTC.

This clonotype has only a few counts. The chain carries TRBV10-3 and TRBJ2-3, with D perhaps TRBD2 (7 bases). The germline V gene has CDR1 ENHRY and CDR2 SYGVKD. This CDR3 has 15 amino acids. Trimming cost V 3 bases and J 5 bases, with 15 bases left between them. The CDR3 sequence is CAISDRAGAGDTQYF. Here the CDR3 DNA reads TGTGCCATCAGTGATAGGGCGGGGGCCGGAGATACGCAGTATTTT.

This clonotype came up a few times. V gene TRBV12-3 or TRBV12-4 combines with J gene TRBJ1-1, with D perhaps matching TRBD1 (6 bases). The V and J ends lost 3 bases and 8 bases respectively, with 13 bases between them. The CDR3 is 13 residues long. The CDR3: CASSFSGGPEAFF. CDR3 nucleotides: TGTGCCAGCAGTTTTTCGGGGGGCCCAGAAGCTTTCTTT.

The V call is TRBV7-8, the J call TRBJ1-1; tentatively, D is TRBD1 (5 bases). The V gene lost 6 bases and the J gene lost 0 bases, with 20 bases spanning the gap. The CDR3 extends over 17 amino acids. Germline CDR1 and CDR2: SGHVS and FQNEAQ. The CDR3 sequence is CASRPNARDPLNTEAFF. In nucleotides, the CDR3 is TGTGCCAGCAGACCGAATGCCAGGGACCCCTTGAACACTGAAGCTTTCTTT. Looking up the rest from reference TRBV7-8 and TRBJ1-1 gives the full variable domain: GAGVSQSPRYKVAKRGQDVALRCDPISGHVSLFWYQQALGQGPEFLTYFQNEAQLDKSGLPSDRFFAERPEGSVSTLKIQRTQQEDSAVYLCASRPNARDPLNTEAFFGQGTRLTVV.

This clonotype was counted many times. The chain recombines TRBV6-1 with TRBJ2-1, with 7 bases aligning to TRBD1. Germline assignment: CDR1 MNHNS and CDR2 SASEGT. V trimming: 7 bases; J trimming: 12 bases; junction bases outside the gene matches: 9. This CDR3 is 12 amino acids long. As DNA, the CDR3 is TGTGCCAGCAACCGACAGGGTTTGGGGCAGTTCTTC. This translates into CASNRQGLGQFF.

This clonotype has a single count. Written as DNA, the CDR3 is TGTGCCAGCAGCCCCAGTCTGAGGTCCTACGAGCAGTACTTC. Translation: CASSPSLRSYEQYF. V is TRBV9 and J is TRBJ2-7; no reliable D call. Looked up from germline, CDR1 is SGDLS and CDR2 is YYNGEE. The CDR3 consists of 14 residues. Trimming cost V 4 bases and J 1 base, with 12 bases left between them. The whole variable domain, remainder taken from reference TRBV9 and TRBJ2-7, is DSGVTQTPKHLITATGQRVTLRCSPRSGDLSVYWYQQSLDQGLQFLIQYYNGEERAKGNILERFSAQQFPDLHSELNLSSLELGDSALYFCASSPSLRSYEQYFGPGTRLTVT.

The chain combines TRBV20-1 with TRBJ1-5; unclear D gene. CDR3 length: 14 amino acids. The germline gives CDR1 DFQATT, CDR2 SNEGSKA (reference sequence). Trimming took off 4 bases at V and 0 bases at J, with 10 bases between the two ends. The CDR3 nucleotides are TGCAGTGCTAAGCCGGGAACTAGCAATCAGCCCCAGCATTTT. Its protein is CSAKPGTSNQPQHF.

This clonotype has only a few counts. V is TRBV5-6 and J is TRBJ2-1, with 8 bases identical to TRBD2. The germline V gene encodes CDR1 SGHDT and CDR2 YYEEEE. J gave up 6 bases and V 4 bases, and 12 bases lay outside the gene matches. The CDR3 has 16 amino acids. The CDR3 is CASSPTGLGVGNEQFF. The CDR3 bases are TGTGCCAGCAGCCCTACGGGACTAGGGGTGGGCAATGAGCAGTTCTTC.

This clonotype was observed at least ten times. The chain has TRBV6-2 or TRBV6-3 and TRBJ2-2, with a possible D match to TRBD1 (6 bases). V was cut by 7 bases and J by 0 bases, with 15 bases left in between. Germline lookup yields CDR1 MNHEY and CDR2 SVGEGT. The CDR3 has 16 amino acids. The CDR3 loop is CASTPPGETNTGELFF. In DNA, the CDR3 is TGTGCCAGCACCCCCCCAGGGGAAACGAACACCGGGGAGCTGTTTTTT.

V and J are TRBV5-6 and TRBJ2-2, with a possible D match to TRBD2 (6 bases). CDR1 and CDR2 from the germline V gene are SGHDT and YYEEEE. Trimming took off 0 bases at V and 5 bases at J, with 11 bases between the two ends. The CDR3 length is 15 residues. This CDR3 is CASSLGRRGTGELFF. The CDR3 nucleotides are TGTGCCAGCAGCTTGGGACGCCGGGGGACCGGGGAGCTGTTTTTT.

Only a few counts were recorded for this clonotype. The chain has TRBV10-3 and TRBJ2-1, with 7 bases that match TRBD2. In germline, CDR1 is ENHRY, CDR2 SYGVKD. V gave up 5 bases and J gave up 5 bases; unmatched junction bases: 9. CDR3 length: 15 residues. The CDR3 DNA follows: TGTGCCATCAGTTCCTACCAGGCGGGAGACAATGAGCAGTTCTTC. Its protein product is CAISSYQAGDNEQFF.

This clonotype showed up many times. The chain links TRBV24-1 to TRBJ2-3, with D perhaps being TRBD1 or TRBD2 (5 bases each). V lost 9 bases and J lost 2, with 11 bases in between. The CDR3 has 13 residues. Per the germline V gene, CDR1 is KGHDR and CDR2 is SFDVKD. The CDR3 loop is CATGDDFTDTQYF. DNA for the CDR3: TGTGCCACCGGGGACGACTTCACAGATACGCAGTATTTT.